This T cell receptor beta chain is from a study of monozygotic twins with cystic fibrosis (dated by TCRdb to the early 2020s). Regarding the study in general: Barcoded libraries were prepared from three micrograms of fragmented DNA with roughly 15 PCR cycles. To assess genetic influence on V and J gene usage, the study compared TCR beta repertoires within and across 16 monozygotic twin pairs with cystic fibrosis. Ten female and six male twin pairs, aged roughly 2.0 to 40 years (median about 9 years) and mostly children and adolescents, were included in the cohort. On the day blood was drawn, the twins' weight-for-height and FEVPerc (FEV1 disease centile) were ranked against those of the 950 to 1,200 cohort participants. Data for three of the twin pairs had previously been reported in another context.

Following the manufacturer's instructions, the researchers used the immunoSEQ immune profiling system to amplify TCR beta CDR3 regions via multiplex PCR. Sequencing was performed on an Illumina NextSeq system. The authors processed their data as follows. Sequence data were processed on the immunoSEQ Analyzer platform, and clonality was calculated as the square root of Simpson's index of productive rearrangements. Similarity in V and J usage was quantified by Jensen-Shannon distance, and CDR3 generation probabilities were calculated with OLGA. Shared CDR3 sequences were searched in the immuneACCESS database (August 2020) and in VDJdb (December 2020). In TCRdb, the immuneACCESS table is reduced to in-frame sequences with V and J assigned. These tables do not hold every clone; where another copy was compared, an unresolved V gene accounts for under half, and the others remain unexplained. From that table come the V and J calls and clone size; the DNA was used to work out D and trimming. The sample profile shows 30,000 to 35,000 clones; about 96% of them were found once. The ten largest make up 0.15% to 0.2% of the sample.

The full study reports these points: V gene usage was most similar to the co-twin for 13 of 16 pairs, and J usage for 8 of 16 pairs, suggesting genetic constraints. Nucleotide-identical clonotype sharing was significantly higher within monozygotic CF twin pairs than between unrelated CF individuals (P = 0.000026, Mann-Whitney). Simpson clonality was generally low (median 0.0095), suggesting a naive-dominated repertoire, with higher clonality in the most severely affected patients. The cohort was small, and the number of shared CDR3s showed no association with age, concordance or disease severity.

The twin pairs came from the European Cystic Fibrosis Twin and Sibling Study Cohort, which recruited patients from 158 CF clinics across 14 European countries. Both zygosity and CFTR genotype were checked in-house, and zygosity was tested with multiplex PCR across nine short tandem repeat loci. Peripheral blood was sampled from each twin, and clinical parameters were recorded on the day of blood sampling. Genomic DNA was isolated from peripheral blood cells with phenol/chloroform and kept in TE buffer at 4 degrees C. This clone was observed once. What this receptor recognizes is not known. Qualities for individual bases were not recorded, and no much larger clone is one base off. Input material: blood. The TCR originated in a girl aged 2-10 years with cystic fibrosis.

The nucleotide sequence reads TGTGCCAGCAGCTTAGCGGGCAGGGGGCTTCAGAGCAATCAGCCCCAGCATTTT. Its protein reads: CASSLAGRGLQSNQPQHF. The receptor chain draws on TRBV7-9 and TRBJ1-5; TRBD1 aligns with 8 central bases. The CDR3, from cysteine to phenylalanine, totals 18 residues. The entry retains the CDR3 DNA only, 54 bases that are in frame from base 1. Sequences SEHNR (CDR1) and FQNEAQ (CDR2) are obtained from the germline V gene (reference sequence). Trimmed from V: 0 bases; trimmed from J: 1 base; junction bases lacking a gene match: 8.